This T cell receptor beta chain was found in a study of low-dose radiotherapy and immunotherapy resistance in tumors (dated by TCRdb to between 2021 and 2022). Study-level background: Cohort 1 received 0.5 Gy per fraction every 2 weeks, with a prescribed total PTV dose of 6.5 Gy. Aspirin 300 mg was taken orally once daily by patients for four cycles, starting on cycle 1 day 1. Eight patients were included in the translational analysis, namely three from the first dose cohort plus the first five from the second dose cohort. For Cohort 2, the dose was 1 Gy per fraction given every two weeks, adding up to 13 Gy in total across 26 weeks. Cyclophosphamide 200 mg/m2 was administered intravenously every two weeks, one day before each radiation and immunotherapy administration. The trial did not randomize participants into treatment groups. Patients were given nivolumab as a 240 mg flat dose every two weeks and ipilimumab at 1 mg/kg every six weeks, with both drugs delivered intravenously.

Comment on this clonotype: Its antigen specificity is not known. The input lacks base qualities; no much larger clone sits a single base away.

Donors were enrolled in RACIN, a single-arm phase I dose-escalation trial combining nivolumab, ipilimumab, aspirin, low-dose cyclophosphamide and low-dose radiotherapy. Eligible patients had advanced, TIL-negative solid tumors. To make first-strand cDNA, Superscript III was used along with a set of TRAV- and TRBV-specific primers so that both the TCRalpha and TCRbeta chains were covered. TCRs were amplified for approximately 20 PCR cycles with Phusion, using a constant-region primer paired with the adapter attached to the V primers. The isolated mRNA was amplified using the MessageAmp II aRNA Amplification Kit, with in vitro transcription performed for roughly 15 hours at 37 degrees C. mRNA for TCR sequencing was isolated with the Dynabeads mRNA DIRECT Purification Kit. Indexed Illumina adapters were added in a second approximately 24-cycle Phusion PCR, and the resulting products were purified with AMPure XP beads. From the authors' description of their analysis: Custom Perl scripts pooled TCR sequences encoding the same protein, removed out-of-frame sequences and computed each clonotype's abundance. Any TCR sequence backed by just one read was left out of the analysis. Among the metrics used to describe the repertoires were Shannon entropy, Gini index, clonality, richness, and the frequency of TCRs shared between repertoires. TCRdb trimmed the raw reads at Q25, called clones with MiXCR and kept productive beta chains. Identical CDR3 proteins give one entry, which carries the most common genes and DNA. The V and J calls here are based on TCRdb, not the publication. The sample table records 9,500 to 10,000 distinct CDR3 sequences; approximately 77% of these occur just once. In total, the top ten clones hold about 1.5% of the sample.

From a lookup of the germline V gene, CDR1 and CDR2 are MDHEN and SYDVKM. Trimming costs V 4 bases and J 4 bases, and their ends lie 12 bases apart. The CDR3 contains 14 residues, cysteine and phenylalanine counted. Only the CDR3 part of the read is kept: 42 bases, read in frame from the first base. The TCR comes from a human donor with advanced metastatic prostate, ovarian, gallbladder or colorectal cancer (not recorded which). This table probably holds off-target reads from a library built for another chain. The chain joins TRBV28 to TRBJ2-3, with no confident D gene call. The CDR3 protein sequence reads: CASSSANSPDTQYF. The bases read TGTGCCAGCAGTTCCGCCAATAGCCCAGATACGCAGTATTTT.